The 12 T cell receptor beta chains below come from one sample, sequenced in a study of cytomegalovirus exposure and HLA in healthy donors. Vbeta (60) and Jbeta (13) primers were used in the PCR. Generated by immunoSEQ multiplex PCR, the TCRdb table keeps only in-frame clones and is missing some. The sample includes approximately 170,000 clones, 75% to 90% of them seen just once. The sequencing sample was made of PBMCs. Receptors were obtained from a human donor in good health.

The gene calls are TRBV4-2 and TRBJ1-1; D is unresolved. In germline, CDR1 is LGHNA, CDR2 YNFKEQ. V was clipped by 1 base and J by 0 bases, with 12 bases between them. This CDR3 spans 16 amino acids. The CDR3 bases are TGTGCCAGCAGCCAAGGGGCGTCCTCCATGAACACTGAAGCTTTCTTT. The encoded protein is CASSQGASSMNTEAFF.

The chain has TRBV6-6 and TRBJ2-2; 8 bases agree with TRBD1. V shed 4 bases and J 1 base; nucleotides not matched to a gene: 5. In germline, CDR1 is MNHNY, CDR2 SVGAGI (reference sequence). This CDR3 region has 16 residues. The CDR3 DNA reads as TGTGCCAGCAGTTCCCAGACAGGGGAGAACACCGGGGAGCTGTTTTTT. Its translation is CASSSQTGENTGELFF.

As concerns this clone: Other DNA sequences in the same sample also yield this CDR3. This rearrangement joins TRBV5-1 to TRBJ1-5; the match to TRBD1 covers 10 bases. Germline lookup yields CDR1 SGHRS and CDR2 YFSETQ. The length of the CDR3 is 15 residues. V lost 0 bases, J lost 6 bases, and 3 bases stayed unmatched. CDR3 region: CASSLGTGGGQPQHF. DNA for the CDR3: TGCGCCAGCAGCTTGGGGACAGGGGGGGGTCAGCCCCAGCATTTT.

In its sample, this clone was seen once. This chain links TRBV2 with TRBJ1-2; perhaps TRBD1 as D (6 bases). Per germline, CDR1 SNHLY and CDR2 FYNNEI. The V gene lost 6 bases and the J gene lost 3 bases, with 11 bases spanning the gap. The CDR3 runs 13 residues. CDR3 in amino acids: CASRQGLDYGYTF. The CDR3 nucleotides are TGTGCCAGCAGACAGGGTCTGGACTATGGCTACACCTTC.

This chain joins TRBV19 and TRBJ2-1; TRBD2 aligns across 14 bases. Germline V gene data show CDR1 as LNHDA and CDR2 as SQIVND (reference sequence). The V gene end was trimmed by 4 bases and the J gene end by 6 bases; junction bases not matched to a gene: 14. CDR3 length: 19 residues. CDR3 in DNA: TGTGCCAGTAGTACTATAGGGACTAGCGGGGGCCGGGGAGGCAATGAGCAGTTCTTC. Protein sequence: CASSTIGTSGGRGGNEQFF.

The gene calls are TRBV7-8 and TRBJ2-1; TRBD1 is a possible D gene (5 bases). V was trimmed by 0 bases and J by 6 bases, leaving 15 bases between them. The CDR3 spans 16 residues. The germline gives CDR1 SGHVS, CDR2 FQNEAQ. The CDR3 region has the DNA TGTGCCAGCAGCTTAGCGTCATATACAGGACCCAATGAGCAGTTCTTC. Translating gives CASSLASYTGPNEQFF.

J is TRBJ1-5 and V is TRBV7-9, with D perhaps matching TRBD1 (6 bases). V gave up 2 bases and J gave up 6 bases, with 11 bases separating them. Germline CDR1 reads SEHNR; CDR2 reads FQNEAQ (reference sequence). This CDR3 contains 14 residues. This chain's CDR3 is CASSLPGESQPQHF. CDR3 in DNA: TGTGCCAGCAGCTTACCAGGGGAGAGTCAGCCCCAGCATTTT.

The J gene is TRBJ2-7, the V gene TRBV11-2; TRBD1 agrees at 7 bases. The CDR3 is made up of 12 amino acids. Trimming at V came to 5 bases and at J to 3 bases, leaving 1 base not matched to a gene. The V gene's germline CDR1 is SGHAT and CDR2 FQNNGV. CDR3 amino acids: CASSPGGYEQYF. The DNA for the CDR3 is TGTGCCAGCAGCCCAGGGGGCTACGAGCAGTACTTC.

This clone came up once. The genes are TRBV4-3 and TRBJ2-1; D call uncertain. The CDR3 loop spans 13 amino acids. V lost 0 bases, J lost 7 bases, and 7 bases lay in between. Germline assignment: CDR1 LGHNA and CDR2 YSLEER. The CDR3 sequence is CASSQDRWNEQFF. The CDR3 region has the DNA TGCGCCAGCAGCCAAGATCGGTGGAATGAGCAGTTCTTC.

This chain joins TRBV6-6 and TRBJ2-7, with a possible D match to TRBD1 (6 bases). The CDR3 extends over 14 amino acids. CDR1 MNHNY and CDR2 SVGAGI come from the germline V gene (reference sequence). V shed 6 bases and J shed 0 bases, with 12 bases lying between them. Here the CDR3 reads CASSPQGFSYEQYF. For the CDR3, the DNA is TGTGCCAGCAGCCCACAGGGTTTCTCCTACGAGCAGTACTTC.

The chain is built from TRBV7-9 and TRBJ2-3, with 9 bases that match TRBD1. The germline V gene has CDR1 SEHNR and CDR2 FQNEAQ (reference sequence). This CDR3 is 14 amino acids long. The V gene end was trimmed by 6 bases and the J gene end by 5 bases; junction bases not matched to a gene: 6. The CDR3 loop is CASSKGQGRDTQYF. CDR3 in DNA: TGTGCCAGCAGTAAGGGACAGGGAAGAGATACGCAGTATTTT.

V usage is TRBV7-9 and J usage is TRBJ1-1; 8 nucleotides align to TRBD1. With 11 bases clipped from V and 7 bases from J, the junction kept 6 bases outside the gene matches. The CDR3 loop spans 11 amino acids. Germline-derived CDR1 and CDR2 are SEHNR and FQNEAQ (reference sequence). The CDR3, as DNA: TGTGCCCTGGACAGGGAAAGTGAAGCTTTCTTT. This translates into CALDRESEAFF. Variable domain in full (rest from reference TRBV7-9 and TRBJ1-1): DTGVSQNPRHKITKRGQNVTFRCDPISEHNRLYWYRQTLGQGPEFLTYFQNEAQLEKSRLLSDRFSAERPKGSFSTLEIQRTEQGDSAMYLCALDRESEAFFGQGTRLTVV.